The next 32 T cell receptor beta chains were all read from a single sample in a study of blood T cell repertoires in COVID-19. The data were produced by immunoSEQ multiplex PCR, yet TCRdb's version contains in-frame clones alone and is incomplete. This sample has roughly 200,000 clones, with roughly nine tenths found just once. Sequencing was done on a sample of peripheral blood. The source is a man aged 35 to 55 with acute or convalescent COVID-19.

This chain links TRBV15 with TRBJ1-2; the D is unclear. CDR1 is LNHNV and CDR2 is YYDKDF in the germline V gene (reference sequence). V lost 0 bases, J lost 4 bases, and 15 bases lay in between. The CDR3 consists of 16 residues. For the CDR3, the DNA is TGTGCCACCAGCAGAGATTACGCCCCGGAGGCCTATGGCTACACCTTC. Amino acids: CATSRDYAPEAYGYTF.

The table lists this clone with a count of one. The chain has TRBV30 and TRBJ2-2, with 15 bases lining up with TRBD2. V was pared by 1 base and J by 5 bases, with 14 bases of the junction left unmatched. Germline V gene data show CDR1 as GTSNPN and CDR2 as SVGIG (reference sequence). The CDR3 is 20 residues long. The DNA for the CDR3 is TGTGCCTGGAGTGCTACTACACCGGGACTAGCGGGGGGCGAGACCGGGGAGCTGTTTTTT. This codes for CAWSATTPGLAGGETGELFF.

The chain recombines TRBV27 with TRBJ1-4, with 9 bases lining up with TRBD1. With V trimmed by 6 bases and J by 6 bases, 11 bases remained unmatched. The CDR3 extends over 16 amino acids. In germline, CDR1 is MNHEY, CDR2 SMNVEV (reference sequence). CDR3 bases: TGTGCCAGCAGCCCGTTTACAGGGGGCGAGGATGAAAAACTGTTTTTT. Translating gives CASSPFTGGEDEKLFF.

This clone was picked up a small number of times. The chain is built from TRBV11-3 and TRBJ1-6, with D unresolved. Germline V lookup: CDR1 SGHNT, CDR2 YENEEA. CDR3 length: 13 residues. Trimming removed 2 bases from V and 6 bases from J, with 5 bases in between. This chain's CDR3 is CASSLRLNSPLHF. CDR3 in DNA: TGTGCCAGCAGCTTACGACTTAATTCACCCCTCCACTTT. Complete variable domain (other parts from reference TRBV11-3 and TRBJ1-6): EAGVVQSPRYKIIEKKQPVAFWCNPISGHNTLYWYLQNLGQGPELLIRYENEEAVDDSQLPKDRFSAERLKGVDSTLKIQPAELGDSAVYLCASSLRLNSPLHFGNGTRLTVT.

V is TRBV27 and J is TRBJ2-1, with TRBD1 as a possible D gene (6 bases). Trimming pared 6 bases from V and 0 bases from J, leaving 9 bases between. Germline CDR1 reads MNHEY; CDR2 reads SMNVEV (reference sequence). The CDR3 totals 14 residues. The CDR3 DNA follows: TGTGCCAGCAGCCAGGGGAGCTCCTACAATGAGCAGTTCTTC. It translates to CASSQGSSYNEQFF.

This clone appeared once. The V call is TRBV2, the J call TRBJ2-3; D is undetermined. V shed 3 bases and J shed 8 bases, with 6 bases lying between them. This CDR3 contains 11 residues. Germline loops: CDR1 SNHLY, CDR2 FYNNEI. In DNA form, the CDR3 reads TGTGCCAGCAGTGATTTAGTTACGCAGTATTTT. Protein sequence: CASSDLVTQYF.

This rearrangement joins TRBV2 to TRBJ1-2; D ambiguous. Per the germline V gene, CDR1 is SNHLY and CDR2 is FYNNEI. Deletions cut 1 base from V and 8 bases from J, with 11 bases between. The CDR3 totals 13 residues. The CDR3 here is CASSEGARMGYTF. In DNA form, the CDR3 reads TGTGCCAGCAGTGAAGGGGCCAGGATGGGCTACACCTTC.

This sequence joins TRBV27 and TRBJ1-2, with a tentative D call TRBD1 (5 bases). Trimming shortened V by 5 bases and J by 4 bases, and 11 bases separated the two germline ends. The CDR3 runs to 13 residues. CDR1 MNHEY and CDR2 SMNVEV come from the germline V gene (reference sequence). In DNA form, the CDR3 reads TGTGCCAGCAGTCCCCGACAGACCTATGGCTACACCTTC. This gives the protein CASSPRQTYGYTF.

The J gene is TRBJ2-3, the V gene TRBV9; D perhaps matches TRBD2 (5 bases). This CDR3 comprises 14 residues. Germline CDR1 SGDLS, CDR2 YYNGEE. The germline V and J ends were trimmed by 4 bases and 2 bases, with 11 bases remaining between them. The DNA of the CDR3 is TGTGCCAGCAGCCCCGGACTTGTCACAGATACGCAGTATTTT. This gives the protein CASSPGLVTDTQYF. Together with reference TRBV9 and TRBJ2-3, the CDR3 gives the full variable domain: DSGVTQTPKHLITATGQRVTLRCSPRSGDLSVYWYQQSLDQGLQFLIQYYNGEERAKGNILERFSAQQFPDLHSELNLSSLELGDSALYFCASSPGLVTDTQYFGPGTRLTVL.

The CDR3 region is CASSQARTGNYGYTF. The CDR3 DNA reads TGCGCCAGCAGCCAAGCTCGGACAGGGAACTATGGCTACACCTTC. The chain recombines TRBV4-1 with TRBJ1-2; TRBD1 matches 8 bases. This CDR3 contains 15 residues. The germline CDR1 and CDR2 sequences are MGHRA and YSYEKL. With 1 base clipped from V and 2 bases from J, the junction kept 3 bases outside the gene matches.

CDR3 sequence: CASSLGTSGGAWEQFF. The CDR3, as DNA: TGTGCCAGCAGCTTAGGGACTAGCGGGGGGGCTTGGGAGCAGTTCTTC. The chain carries TRBV11-2 and TRBJ2-1, with 15 bases identical to TRBD2. V lost 1 base to trimming and J lost 10 bases; unmatched junction nucleotides: 5. This CDR3 contains 16 residues. The germline gives CDR1 SGHAT, CDR2 FQNNGV.

The chain carries TRBV19 and TRBJ2-7, with 11 positions matching TRBD2. The CDR3 extends over 14 amino acids. Germline V lookup: CDR1 LNHDA, CDR2 SQIVND (reference sequence). V trimming: 5 bases; J trimming: 3 bases; junction bases outside the gene matches: 3. The DNA of the CDR3 is TGTGCCAGTAGTTTTAGCGGGGGGGACTACGAGCAGTACTTC. It translates to CASSFSGGDYEQYF.

The rearrangement uses TRBV5-1 and TRBJ2-5; 14 nucleotides line up with TRBD2. CDR1 is SGHRS and CDR2 is YFSETQ in the germline V gene. The junction had 7 bases not matched to a gene; V was cut back by 4 bases and J by 2 bases. This CDR3 is 17 amino acids long. The CDR3 nucleotides read TGCGCCAGCAGCCCTGGACTAGCGGGGGGCTCGCAAGAGACCCAGTACTTC. Encoded protein: CASSPGLAGGSQETQYF.

This chain links TRBV30 with TRBJ1-1; 7 bases agree with TRBD1. Trimming at V came to 4 bases and at J to 3 bases, leaving 2 bases not matched to a gene. Germline lookup yields CDR1 GTSNPN and CDR2 SVGIG (reference sequence). The CDR3 has 12 amino acids. The CDR3 is CAWTRGYTEAFF. The CDR3 bases are TGTGCCTGGACCAGGGGGTACACTGAAGCTTTCTTT.

The V gene is TRBV12-3 or TRBV12-4, the J gene TRBJ1-2; a weak D match, TRBD1 (5 bases). The CDR3 runs 13 residues. V lost 3 bases to trimming and J lost 8 bases, with 13 bases between them. CDR3 nucleotides: TGTGCCAGCAGTTTTCTCAGGGATTTAGGCTACACCTTC. This encodes CASSFLRDLGYTF.

This chain uses TRBV4-3 with TRBJ1-4; D not resolved. The CDR3 is 15 residues long. The V gene's germline CDR1 is LGHNA and CDR2 YSLEER. The germline V and J ends were trimmed by 4 bases and 1 base, with 10 bases remaining between them. CDR3 nucleotide sequence: TGCGCCAGCAGCCCCAGAGGTATAACTAATGAAAAACTGTTTTTT. It yields the protein CASSPRGITNEKLFF.

This clone was recorded only once. The chain couples TRBV9 to TRBJ2-3; TRBD2 is a possible D gene (5 bases). Germline V gene data show CDR1 as SGDLS and CDR2 as YYNGEE. Trimming shortened V by 3 bases and J by 6 bases, and 8 bases separated the two germline ends. The CDR3 runs to 12 residues. The CDR3 sequence: CASSGTLDTQYF. CDR3 DNA: TGTGCCAGCAGCGGGACTTTGGATACGCAGTATTTT.

The chain is built from TRBV30 and TRBJ2-2; TRBD1 is a possible D gene (5 bases). V shed 6 bases and J shed 13 bases, with 12 bases lying between them. This CDR3 spans 10 amino acids. Germline V lookup: CDR1 GTSNPN, CDR2 SVGIG (reference sequence). The CDR3 region is CACRGGGLFF. The CDR3 bases are TGTGCCTGTAGGGGTGGCGGGCTGTTTTTT.

The V and J genes are TRBV9 and TRBJ2-3; D is perhaps TRBD1 (7 bases). V was pared by 4 bases and J by 0 bases, with 15 bases between. The CDR3 has 16 amino acids. Germline CDR1 and CDR2: SGDLS and YYNGEE. The DNA of the CDR3 is TGTGCCAGCAGCCCCCGGGGGACAGAGAGCACAGATACGCAGTATTTT. Its translation is CASSPRGTESTDTQYF.

The V call is TRBV28, the J call TRBJ2-6, with D uncertain. Germline V CDR1 and CDR2: MDHEN, SYDVKM. With 4 bases removed from V and 0 bases from J, the gap between germline ends came to 7 bases. The CDR3 runs 15 residues. CDR3 coding DNA: TGTGCCAGCAGTTCCCTTTTCTCTGGGGCCAACGTCCTGACTTTC. It translates to CASSSLFSGANVLTF.

The rearrangement joins TRBV6-5 to TRBJ1-2, with D possibly being TRBD1 (6 bases). Trimming removed 6 bases from V and 4 bases from J, with 18 bases in between. The V gene's germline CDR1 is MNHEY and CDR2 SVGAGI. The CDR3 is 15 amino acids. CDR3 loop: CASRGGRQSSYGYTF. The CDR3 DNA reads TGTGCCAGCAGGGGGGGGCGGCAGAGCAGCTATGGCTACACCTTC.

The genes are TRBV27 and TRBJ2-4; 8 bases fit TRBD1. Germline V gene data show CDR1 as MNHEY and CDR2 as SMNVEV (reference sequence). V was clipped by 5 bases and J by 0 bases; unmatched bases: 6. The CDR3 is 16 amino acids. CDR3 in DNA: TGTGCCAGCAGTCCACGGGACAGGCTAGCCAAAAACATTCAGTACTTC. Translated: CASSPRDRLAKNIQYF.

The rearrangement uses TRBV7-9 and TRBJ1-2; a weak D match, TRBD1 (6 bases). Deletions cut 5 bases from V and 1 base from J, with 11 bases between. CDR3 size: 14 residues. From germline, CDR1 is SEHNR and CDR2 FQNEAQ (reference sequence). The CDR3 here is CASSPDRLNYGYTF. In nucleotides, the CDR3 is TGTGCCAGCAGCCCCGACAGGCTTAACTATGGCTACACCTTC.

The chain employs TRBV5-1 and TRBJ1-6; no definite D call. V lost 2 bases and J lost 7, with 7 bases in between. The CDR3 extends over 13 amino acids. Germline assignment: CDR1 SGHRS and CDR2 YFSETQ. The CDR3 DNA is TGCGCCAGCAGCTTTACTGAGAATTCACCCCTCCACTTT. This sequence encodes CASSFTENSPLHF.

The V gene is TRBV2, the J gene TRBJ1-5; D perhaps matches TRBD1 (5 bases). CDR3 length: 15 residues. The germline V gene has CDR1 SNHLY and CDR2 FYNNEI. Trimming removed 3 bases from V and 10 bases from J, with 19 bases in between. CDR3 region: CASSELTGPAGPQHF. CDR3 nucleotides: TGTGCCAGCAGTGAGCTAACAGGACCCGCAGGCCCCCAGCATTTT.

The CDR3 here is CASSDRDRDTYEQYF. The CDR3 nucleotides are TGTGCCAGCAGTGACCGGGACAGGGATACCTACGAGCAGTACTTC. The chain combines TRBV6-1 with TRBJ2-7; 9 positions agree with TRBD1. Per the germline V gene, CDR1 is MNHNS and CDR2 is SASEGT. CDR3 length: 15 amino acids. The V gene end was trimmed by 3 bases and the J gene end by 2 bases; junction bases not matched to a gene: 5.

The chain combines TRBV5-6 with TRBJ2-7; 8 bases line up with TRBD1. After removal of 3 bases from V and 2 bases from J, the junction contained 7 bases not matched to a gene. CDR1 and CDR2 from the germline V gene are SGHDT and YYEEEE. The CDR3 loop spans 15 amino acids. Here the CDR3 reads CASSWAGTGPYEQYF. The CDR3 DNA sequence: TGTGCCAGCAGCTGGGCCGGGACAGGACCCTACGAGCAGTACTTC.

This rearrangement joins TRBV2 to TRBJ2-2; TRBD1 matches at 8 bases. This CDR3 contains 16 residues. Germline V gene lookup returns CDR1 SNHLY and CDR2 FYNNEI. The trim removed 8 bases at V and 2 bases at J, leaving 10 bases unmatched. The CDR3: CASSSMGTGNTGELFF. The CDR3 DNA follows: TGTGCCAGCTCCAGCATGGGGACAGGTAACACCGGGGAGCTGTTTTTT.

V gene TRBV12-3 or TRBV12-4 combines with J gene TRBJ1-5; perhaps TRBD1 as D (6 bases). The CDR3 has 13 amino acids. V lost 6 bases to trimming and J lost 6 bases, with 12 bases between them. CDR3 nucleotides: TGTGCCAGCAGGAAACAGGGTTCTCAGCCCCAGCATTTT. It is translated as CASRKQGSQPQHF.

This clone was detected only once. This chain links TRBV30 with TRBJ1-1, with TRBD1 as a possible D gene (6 bases). V lost 8 bases and J lost 4, with 17 bases in between. CDR1 and CDR2 from the germline V gene are GTSNPN and SVGIG (reference sequence). The CDR3 is made up of 13 amino acids. The CDR3 sequence is CALEQGEGTEAFF. In DNA, the CDR3 is TGTGCCCTAGAACAGGGCGAGGGCACTGAAGCTTTCTTT.

The chain joins TRBV5-4 to TRBJ2-3; 11 positions match TRBD2. This CDR3 region has 16 residues. CDR1 and CDR2 (germline): SGHNT, YYREEE (reference sequence). The V segment lost 3 bases and the J segment 5 bases; nucleotides outside the gene matches: 8. The CDR3 DNA reads TGTGCCAGCAGCTCCAAGACTAGCGGGGCGATAGATACGCAGTATTTT. Encoded protein: CASSSKTSGAIDTQYF.

In its sample, this clone was seen once. This chain connects TRBV9 to TRBJ1-5; perhaps TRBD1 as D (5 bases). The germline V gene encodes CDR1 SGDLS and CDR2 YYNGEE. Deletions cut 3 bases from V and 2 bases from J, with 12 bases between. The CDR3 sequence is 15 residues long. DNA of the CDR3: TGTGCCAGCAGCGAGGGGTGGTCCGGCAATCAGCCCCAGCATTTT. The encoded protein is CASSEGWSGNQPQHF.